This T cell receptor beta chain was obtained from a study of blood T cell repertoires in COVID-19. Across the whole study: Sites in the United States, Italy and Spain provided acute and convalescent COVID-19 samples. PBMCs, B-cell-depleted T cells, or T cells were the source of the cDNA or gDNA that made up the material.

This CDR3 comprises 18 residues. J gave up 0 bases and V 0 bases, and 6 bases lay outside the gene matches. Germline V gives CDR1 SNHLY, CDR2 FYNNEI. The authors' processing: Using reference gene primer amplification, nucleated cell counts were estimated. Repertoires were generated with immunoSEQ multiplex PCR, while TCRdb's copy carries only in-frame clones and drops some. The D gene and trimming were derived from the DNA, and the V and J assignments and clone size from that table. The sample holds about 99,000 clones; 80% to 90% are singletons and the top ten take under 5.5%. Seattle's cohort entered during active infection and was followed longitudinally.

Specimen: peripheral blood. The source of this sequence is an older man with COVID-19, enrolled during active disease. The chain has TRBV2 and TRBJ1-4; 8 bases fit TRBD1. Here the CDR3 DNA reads TGTGCCAGCAGTGAAGCGGGGGACAGGATTGCAACTAATGAAAAACTGTTTTTT. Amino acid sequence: CASSEAGDRIATNEKLFF.